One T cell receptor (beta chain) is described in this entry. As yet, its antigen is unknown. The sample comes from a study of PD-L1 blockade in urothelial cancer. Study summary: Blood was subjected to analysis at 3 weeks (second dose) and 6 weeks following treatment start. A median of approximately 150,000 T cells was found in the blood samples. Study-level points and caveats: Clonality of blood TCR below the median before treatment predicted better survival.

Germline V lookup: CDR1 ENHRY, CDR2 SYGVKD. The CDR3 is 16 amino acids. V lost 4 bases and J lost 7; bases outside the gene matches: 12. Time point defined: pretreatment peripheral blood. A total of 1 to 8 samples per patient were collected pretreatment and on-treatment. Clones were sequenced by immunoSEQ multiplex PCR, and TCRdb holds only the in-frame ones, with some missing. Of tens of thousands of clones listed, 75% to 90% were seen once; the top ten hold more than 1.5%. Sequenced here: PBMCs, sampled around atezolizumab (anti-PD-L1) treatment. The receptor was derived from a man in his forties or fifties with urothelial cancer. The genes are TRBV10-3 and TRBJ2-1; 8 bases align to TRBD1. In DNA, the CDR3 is TGTGCCATCAGTGGTGGTGGGACAGGAGTGGGAAATGAGCAGTTCTTC. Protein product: CAISGGGTGVGNEQFF.